One sample yielded the 10 T cell receptor beta chains listed below, sequenced in a study of shared clonotypes between healthy human individuals. Profiled with immunoSEQ multiplex PCR; TCRdb holds only in-frame clones, not every one. The table shows hundreds of thousands of clones, with 95% to 97% occurring only once. Sample: naive CD4+ T cells sorted from blood. The subset is: CD45RA+ positively selected. The receptors derive from a young woman in good health.

The chain carries TRBV27 and TRBJ1-5; no clear D. The CDR3 has 13 residues. CDR1 MNHEY and CDR2 SMNVEV come from the germline V gene (reference sequence). Trimming removed 5 bases from V and 7 bases from J, with 12 bases in between. CDR3 DNA sequence: TGTGCCAGCAGTCCCCCTCGAGGGCAGCCCCAGCATTTT. This gives the protein CASSPPRGQPQHF.

The V call is TRBV6-5, the J call TRBJ2-2; TRBD2 aligns across 13 bases. The CDR3 totals 15 residues. Looked up from germline, CDR1 is MNHEY and CDR2 is SVGAGI. The V and J ends lost 6 bases and 5 bases, in that order; junction bases with no gene match: 3. CDR3 bases: TGTGCCAGCAGACCGGGACTAGCGGGGACCGGGGAGCTGTTTTTT. Its translation: CASRPGLAGTGELFF.

The gene calls are TRBV5-4 and TRBJ2-3; D is unresolved. This CDR3 region has 16 residues. Germline CDR1 is SGHNT and CDR2 is YYREEE (reference sequence). The V and J ends lost 4 bases and 4 bases respectively, with 19 bases between them. The CDR3 DNA is TGTGCCAGCAGCGGAAGGACGGTGGCTCCAGCAGATACGCAGTATTTT. This encodes CASSGRTVAPADTQYF.

The chain recombines TRBV11-2 with TRBJ2-7; TRBD1 is a possible D gene (5 bases). Deletions cut 6 bases from V and 2 bases from J, with 17 bases between. This CDR3 has 15 amino acids. From germline, CDR1 is SGHAT and CDR2 FQNNGV. CDR3 amino acids: CASSIGRASPYEQYF. CDR3 in DNA: TGTGCCAGCAGTATCGGCAGGGCCTCCCCCTACGAGCAGTACTTC.

The rearrangement links TRBV6-4 to TRBJ1-5, with D possibly being TRBD1 (5 bases). The V and J ends lost 7 bases and 7 bases respectively, with 20 bases between them. The CDR3 runs 15 residues. Germline CDR1 MRHNA, CDR2 SNTAGT. The chain's CDR3 is CASNLSRGVNQPQHF. CDR3 coding DNA: TGTGCCAGCAATCTCTCTCGAGGGGTGAACCAGCCCCAGCATTTT.

This clone came up once. The J gene is TRBJ1-2, the V gene TRBV5-4, with D maybe TRBD1 (5 bases). V gave up 4 bases and J gave up 2 bases, with 9 bases separating them. Germline V CDR1 and CDR2: SGHNT, YYREEE (reference sequence). The CDR3 has 13 amino acids. Here the CDR3 reads CASSPTVNYGYTF. The CDR3 region has the DNA TGTGCCAGCAGCCCGACAGTAAACTATGGCTACACCTTC.

The rearrangement uses TRBV4-1 and TRBJ2-4, with TRBD2 matching 13 bases. The junction had 4 bases not matched to a gene; V was cut back by 1 base and J by 1 base. Germline values: CDR1 MGHRA, CDR2 YSYEKL. This CDR3 contains 18 residues. The CDR3 sequence: CASSQGLAGGGAKNIQYF. The CDR3 DNA is TGCGCCAGCAGCCAAGGACTAGCGGGAGGTGGGGCCAAAAACATTCAGTACTTC.

The chain links TRBV5-8 to TRBJ2-3; a possible D gene is TRBD2 (6 bases). V was clipped by 3 bases and J by 0 bases, with 17 bases between them. CDR3 size: 17 residues. The V gene's germline CDR1 is SGHTS and CDR2 YDEGEE. The CDR3 nucleotides read TGTGCCAGCAGCTGGACCCGGGACTCCTTAAGCACAGATACGCAGTATTTT. Its translation: CASSWTRDSLSTDTQYF.

This clone was found once. This rearrangement joins TRBV5-4 to TRBJ2-7; D is possibly TRBD2 (6 bases). The germline V gene has CDR1 SGHNT and CDR2 YYREEE (reference sequence). CDR3 size: 14 residues. Trimming took off 3 bases at V and 3 bases at J, with 13 bases between the two ends. CDR3 nucleotide sequence: TGTGCCAGCAGCTCCCTAGCGAGGGGCTACGAGCAGTACTTC. Protein product: CASSSLARGYEQYF.

The V and J genes are TRBV6-4 and TRBJ2-1; D perhaps matches TRBD1 (6 bases). The CDR3 length is 16 residues. Germline V lookup: CDR1 MRHNA, CDR2 SNTAGT. Trimming pared 0 bases from V and 4 bases from J, leaving 13 bases between. The CDR3 loop reads CASSDSMQGSYNEQFF. The CDR3 DNA reads TGTGCCAGCAGTGACTCGATGCAGGGGTCGTACAATGAGCAGTTCTTC.